The 14 T cell receptor beta chains listed next were all sequenced from one sample in a study of regulatory T cells in long-lasting Graves disease. The time point here: newly diagnosed GD, antithyroid drugs for less than 3 months. RNA from PBMCs was the source of the TCR library. CDR3-region Arm-PCR and iRepertoire HTBI primers produced the TCR beta libraries. Each CDR3 protein is one row after TCRdb ran MiXCR on the multiplex PCR reads. The sample lists approximately 440,000 distinct CDR3 sequences, about a sixth occurring once. These data also featured in a second study, about T cells in Graves' hyperthyroidism and ophthalmopathy.

The source material was peripheral blood mononuclear cells (PBMCs), sampled at new diagnosis, from a patient treated with antithyroid drugs. These receptors were collected from a middle-aged man with Graves disease.

This clonotype was observed many times. This rearrangement joins TRBV7-9 to TRBJ1-6; D is uncertain. Trimming shortened V by 6 bases and J by 5 bases, and 8 bases separated the two germline ends. The CDR3 has 13 amino acids. CDR1 SEHNR and CDR2 FQNEAQ come from the germline V gene (reference sequence). The CDR3 spells CASRLQHNSPLHF. The CDR3 region has the DNA TGTGCCAGCAGGCTACAGCATAATTCACCCCTCCACTTT.

This clonotype occurred many times. The J gene is TRBJ2-1, the V gene TRBV5-1; tentatively, D is TRBD2 (5 bases). The CDR3 is 16 residues long. V was clipped by 2 bases and J by 6 bases, with 18 bases between them. Per germline, CDR1 SGHRS and CDR2 YFSETQ. CDR3 amino acids: CASSFPPGGLGNEQFF. The CDR3, as DNA: TGCGCCAGCAGCTTCCCTCCCGGCGGGCTTGGCAATGAGCAGTTCTTC.

This clonotype was counted ten times or more. The chain links TRBV5-1 to TRBJ1-4; 7 bases map to TRBD1. Trimming removed 6 bases from V and 7 bases from J; junction bases left unmatched: 9. There are 14 residues in the CDR3. Germline V gives CDR1 SGHRS, CDR2 YFSETQ. In DNA, the CDR3 is TGCGCCAGCACCCTGACAGGGAGGGGTGAAAAACTGTTTTTT. Translated, it gives CASTLTGRGEKLFF.

This clonotype showed up many times. The V and J genes are TRBV6-2 or TRBV6-3 and TRBJ2-1; 11 bases map to TRBD2. CDR1 MNHEY and CDR2 SVGEGT come from the germline V gene. This CDR3 has 15 amino acids. V lost 5 bases to trimming and J lost 6 bases; unmatched junction nucleotides: 6. The CDR3 DNA reads TGTGCCAGCAGTGAACTACTAGCGGGAGTCAATGAGCAGTTCTTC. Its translation is CASSELLAGVNEQFF.

The chain combines TRBV6-1 with TRBJ2-6; unclear D gene. Per germline, CDR1 MNHNS and CDR2 SASEGT. V gave up 4 bases and J gave up 0 bases, with 7 bases separating them. The CDR3 extends over 15 amino acids. The CDR3 loop is CASSGLNSGANVLTF. CDR3 DNA: TGTGCCAGCAGTGGACTCAACTCTGGGGCCAACGTCCTGACTTTC.

The table lists this clonotype with many counts. This chain connects TRBV2 to TRBJ2-5, with D perhaps TRBD1 or TRBD2 (6 bases each). CDR3 length: 16 residues. The V and J ends lost 3 bases and 4 bases respectively, with 18 bases between them. CDR1 is SNHLY, CDR2 FYNNEI, per germline. CDR3 residues: CASSDPGGGVGETQYF. In DNA, the CDR3 is TGTGCCAGCAGTGATCCCGGGGGCGGGGTTGGAGAGACCCAGTACTTC.

This clonotype showed up many times. The chain employs TRBV28 and TRBJ2-5; D is perhaps TRBD2 (5 bases). The CDR3 covers 12 residues. V lost 8 bases to trimming and J lost 7 bases, with 14 bases between them. The germline V gene encodes CDR1 MDHEN and CDR2 SYDVKM. The CDR3 DNA follows: TGTGCCAGCGAGCGAAAGAGCGGGACCCAGTACTTC. Residues: CASERKSGTQYF.

This clonotype showed up many times. V is TRBV20-1 and J is TRBJ2-7; D call uncertain. The germline V gene encodes CDR1 DFQATT and CDR2 SNEGSKA (reference sequence). Trimming left V 0 bases short and J 4 bases short, with 10 bases between. The CDR3 length is 13 residues. The DNA of the CDR3 is TGCAGTGCTAGAGATGACGGCTTTTACGAGCAGTACTTC. Its protein is CSARDDGFYEQYF.

Many counts were recorded for this clonotype. This chain connects TRBV20-1 to TRBJ2-2; a weak D match, TRBD2 (5 bases). This CDR3 has 14 residues. Germline CDR1 DFQATT, CDR2 SNEGSKA (reference sequence). With 1 base removed from V and 7 bases from J, the gap between germline ends came to 13 bases. The CDR3, as DNA: TGCAGTGCTAGAGGTCCGGGGTCGGGCGGGGAGCTGTTTTTT. Translating gives CSARGPGSGGELFF.

Concerning this clonotype itself: A read error may explain this, as a much larger clone is one base away. The chain couples TRBV20-1 to TRBJ2-3; D is unresolved. The CDR3 length is 15 residues. V shed 8 bases and J shed 3 bases, with 21 bases lying between them. Germline assignment: CDR1 DFQATT and CDR2 SNEGSKA (reference sequence). DNA for the CDR3: TGCAGTTCACCTCCCCCCAGCTTGGGGACAGATACGCAGTATTTT. It specifies CSSPPPSLGTDTQYF.

This clonotype was recorded a few times. DNA for the CDR3: TGCGCCAGCAGCCAAGGACGCTGGACTACCCTAGAGACCCAGTACTTC. This gives the protein CASSQGRWTTLETQYF. The V and J genes are TRBV4-1 and TRBJ2-5; D is possibly TRBD2 (6 bases). CDR3 length: 16 amino acids. V dropped 1 base and J dropped 4 bases, with 16 bases sitting between them. CDR1 MGHRA and CDR2 YSYEKL come from the germline V gene.

This clonotype was seen many times. The chain links TRBV5-1 to TRBJ2-7; 15 bases agree with TRBD2. The germline CDR1 and CDR2 sequences are SGHRS and YFSETQ. J gave up 0 bases and V 4 bases, and 8 bases lay outside the gene matches. The length of the CDR3 is 18 residues. CDR3 sequence (DNA): TGCGCCAGCAGCAGCGGACTAGCGGGAGGGCCCCTCTCCTACGAGCAGTACTTC. Translated, it gives CASSSGLAGGPLSYEQYF.

The chain links TRBV29-1 to TRBJ2-2, with D perhaps TRBD2 (6 bases). Trimming took 6 bases from V and 7 from J, leaving 15 bases between them. This CDR3 comprises 13 residues. The V gene's germline CDR1 is SQVTM and CDR2 ANQGSEA. CDR3 sequence reads: CSVGDLANGELFF. CDR3 DNA: TGCAGCGTGGGGGACCTAGCGAACGGGGAGCTGTTTTTT.

The chain couples TRBV19 to TRBJ2-7; the D gene is possibly TRBD2 (6 bases). V lost 3 bases, J lost 4 bases, and 10 bases lay in between. This CDR3 has 13 amino acids. Looked up from germline, CDR1 is LNHDA and CDR2 is SQIVND (reference sequence). Written as DNA, the CDR3 is TGTGCCAGTAGTATCGGGCGGGGTTACGAGCAGTACTTC. Amino acid sequence: CASSIGRGYEQYF.